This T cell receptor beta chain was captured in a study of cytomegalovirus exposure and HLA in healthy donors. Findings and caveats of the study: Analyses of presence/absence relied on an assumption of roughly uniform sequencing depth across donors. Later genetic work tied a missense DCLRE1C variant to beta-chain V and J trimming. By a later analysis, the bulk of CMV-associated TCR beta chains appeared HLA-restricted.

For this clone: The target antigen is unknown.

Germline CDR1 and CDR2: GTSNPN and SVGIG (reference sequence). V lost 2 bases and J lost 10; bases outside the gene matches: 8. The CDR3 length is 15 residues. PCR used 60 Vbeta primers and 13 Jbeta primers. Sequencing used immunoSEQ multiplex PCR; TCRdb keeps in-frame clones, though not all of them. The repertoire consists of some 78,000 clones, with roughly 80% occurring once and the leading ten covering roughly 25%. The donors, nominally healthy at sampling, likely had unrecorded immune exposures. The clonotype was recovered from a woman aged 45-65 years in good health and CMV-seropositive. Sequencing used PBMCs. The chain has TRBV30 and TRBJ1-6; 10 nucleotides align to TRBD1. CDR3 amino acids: CAWSMLGQGISPLHF. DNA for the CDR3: TGTGCCTGGAGTATGTTGGGACAGGGGATATCACCCCTCCACTTT.